The sequence of this TCR beta chain was determined in a study of vaccination effects on CD4 cells after COVID-19. Study details: The vaccine given was either BNT162b2 or mRNA-1273, in two doses.

Measured with immunoSEQ multiplex PCR; TCRdb has only the in-frame clones, and not every one. Among about 63,000 clones listed, 75% were seen once. Study results and caveats: The study dataset contains few convalescent patients and includes no early post-infection timepoints.

The length of the CDR3 is 13 residues. The germline CDR1 and CDR2 sequences are KGHSH and LQKENI. Trimming took off 3 bases at V and 6 bases at J, with 10 bases between the two ends. As concerns this clone: The antigen is unknown. Within the sample, other DNA sequences also encode this same CDR3.

Sequencing followed a ViraFEST assay step that expanded antigen-specific CD4+ T cells with viral peptide pools. When around 9 days of culture had elapsed, CD4+ T cells were isolated. Negative nucleocapsid antibody tests before and after vaccination confirmed no previous SARS-CoV-2 infection. The chain recombines TRBV18 with TRBJ2-3; possibly TRBD1 for D (6 bases). This sequence was found in a human donor who received a COVID-19 vaccine. The sample was CD4+ T cells from PBMCs cultured with HCoV-OC43 spike peptides, taken before COVID-19 vaccination. This sample's subset: HCoV-OC43 spike overlapping peptide pool stimulation. The CDR3 DNA is TGTGCCAGCTCACCTAACAGGGCGGATACGCAGTATTTT. It yields the protein CASSPNRADTQYF.